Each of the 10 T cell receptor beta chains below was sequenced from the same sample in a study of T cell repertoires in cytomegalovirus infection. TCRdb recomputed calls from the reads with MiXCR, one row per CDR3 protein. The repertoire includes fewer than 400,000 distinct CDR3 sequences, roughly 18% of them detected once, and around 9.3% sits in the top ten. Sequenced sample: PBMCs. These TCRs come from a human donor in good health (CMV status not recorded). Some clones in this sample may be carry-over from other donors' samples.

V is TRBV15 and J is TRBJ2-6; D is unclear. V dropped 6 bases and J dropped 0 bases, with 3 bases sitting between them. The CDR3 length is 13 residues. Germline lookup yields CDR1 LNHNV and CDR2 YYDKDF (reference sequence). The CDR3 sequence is CATSISGANVLTF. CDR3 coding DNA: TGTGCCACCAGTATCTCTGGGGCCAACGTCCTGACTTTC.

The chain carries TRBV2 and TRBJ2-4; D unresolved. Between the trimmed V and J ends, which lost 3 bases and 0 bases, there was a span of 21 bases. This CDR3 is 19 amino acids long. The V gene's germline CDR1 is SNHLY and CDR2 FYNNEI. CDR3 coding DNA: TGTGCCAGCAGTGAGAGAAACAGCCGAACCTCGGTAGCCAAAAACATTCAGTACTTC. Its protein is CASSERNSRTSVAKNIQYF.

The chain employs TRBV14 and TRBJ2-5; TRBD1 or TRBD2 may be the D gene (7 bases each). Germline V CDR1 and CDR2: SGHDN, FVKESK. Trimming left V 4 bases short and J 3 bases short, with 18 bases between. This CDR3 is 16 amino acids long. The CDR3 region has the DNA TGTGCCAGCAGCCGAAGAAAGCGGGACAGAGAAGAGACCCAGTACTTC. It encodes CASSRRKRDREETQYF.

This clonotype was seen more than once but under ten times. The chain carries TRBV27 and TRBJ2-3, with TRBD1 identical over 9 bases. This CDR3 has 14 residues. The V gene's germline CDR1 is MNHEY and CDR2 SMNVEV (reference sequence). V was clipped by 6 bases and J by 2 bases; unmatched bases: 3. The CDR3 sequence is CASRAQGATDTQYF. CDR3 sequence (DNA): TGTGCCAGCAGGGCACAGGGGGCCACAGATACGCAGTATTTT.

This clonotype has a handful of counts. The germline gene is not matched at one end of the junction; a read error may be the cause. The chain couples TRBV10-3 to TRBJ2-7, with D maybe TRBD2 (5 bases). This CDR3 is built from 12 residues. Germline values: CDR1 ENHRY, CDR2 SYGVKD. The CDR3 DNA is TGTGCCATCAGTGGCGTCCCGGAGGCGAGGGTGTTC. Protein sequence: CAISGVPEARVF.

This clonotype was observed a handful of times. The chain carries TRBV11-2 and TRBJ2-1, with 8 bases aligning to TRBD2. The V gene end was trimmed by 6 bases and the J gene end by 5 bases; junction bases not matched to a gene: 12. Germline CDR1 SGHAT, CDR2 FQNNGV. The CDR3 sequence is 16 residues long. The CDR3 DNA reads TGTGCCAGCAGTCGACTTGCGGGAGGCCGCCACAATGAGCAGTTCTTC. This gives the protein CASSRLAGGRHNEQFF.

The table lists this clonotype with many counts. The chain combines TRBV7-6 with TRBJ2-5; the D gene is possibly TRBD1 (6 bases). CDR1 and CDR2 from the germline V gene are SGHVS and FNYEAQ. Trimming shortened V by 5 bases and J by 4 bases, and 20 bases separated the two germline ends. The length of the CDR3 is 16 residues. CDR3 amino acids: CASSTNPQGHGETQYF. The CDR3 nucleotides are TGTGCCAGCAGCACCAATCCGCAGGGGCATGGAGAGACCCAGTACTTC.

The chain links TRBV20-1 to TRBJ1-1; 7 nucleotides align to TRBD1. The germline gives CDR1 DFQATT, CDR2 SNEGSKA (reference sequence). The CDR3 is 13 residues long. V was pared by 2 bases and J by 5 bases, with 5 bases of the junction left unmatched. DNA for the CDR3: TGCAGTGCTAGAAGGGGACAGAGGACTGAAGCTTTCTTT. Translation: CSARRGQRTEAFF.

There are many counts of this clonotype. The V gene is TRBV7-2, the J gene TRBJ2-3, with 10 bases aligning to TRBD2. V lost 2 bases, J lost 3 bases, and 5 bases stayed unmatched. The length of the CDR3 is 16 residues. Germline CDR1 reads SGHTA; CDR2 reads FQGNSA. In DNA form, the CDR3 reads TGTGCCAGCAGCTTAACTAGCGGGATGGGGACAGATACGCAGTATTTT. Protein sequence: CASSLTSGMGTDTQYF.

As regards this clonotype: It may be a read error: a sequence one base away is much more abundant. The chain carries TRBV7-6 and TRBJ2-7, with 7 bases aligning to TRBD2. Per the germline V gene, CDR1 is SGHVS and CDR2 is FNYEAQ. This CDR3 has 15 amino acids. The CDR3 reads CASSAGSGTSYQQYF. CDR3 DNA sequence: TGTGCCAGCAGCGCCGGGAGCGGGACCTCCTACCAGCAGTACTTC.